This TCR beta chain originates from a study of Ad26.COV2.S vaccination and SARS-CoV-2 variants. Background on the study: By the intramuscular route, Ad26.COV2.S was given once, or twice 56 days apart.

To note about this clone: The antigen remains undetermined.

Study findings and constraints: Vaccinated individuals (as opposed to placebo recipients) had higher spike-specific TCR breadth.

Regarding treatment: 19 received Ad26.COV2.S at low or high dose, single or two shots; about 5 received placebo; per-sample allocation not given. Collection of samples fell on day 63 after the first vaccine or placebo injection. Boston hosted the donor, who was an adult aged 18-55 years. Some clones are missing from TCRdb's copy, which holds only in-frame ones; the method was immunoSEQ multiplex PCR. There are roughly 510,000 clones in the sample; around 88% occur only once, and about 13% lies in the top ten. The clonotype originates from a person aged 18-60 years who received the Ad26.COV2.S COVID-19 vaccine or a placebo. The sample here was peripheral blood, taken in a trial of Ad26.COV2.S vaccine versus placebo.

CDR3 loop: CSASQTDEQYF. DNA of the CDR3: TGCAGTGCTAGCCAGACCGACGAGCAGTACTTC. The J gene is TRBJ2-7, the V gene TRBV20-1; D call uncertain. The CDR3 loop spans 11 amino acids. The germline V gene encodes CDR1 DFQATT and CDR2 SNEGSKA (reference sequence). V was clipped by 3 bases and J by 5 bases, with 8 bases between them.